The 3 T cell receptor beta chains listed next were all sequenced from one sample in a study of blood T cell repertoires in COVID-19. Libraries were prepared by immunoSEQ multiplex PCR; TCRdb keeps only in-frame clonotypes and omits some of them. The sample contains more than 85,000 clones, 70% to 90% of which appear only once. The specimen was peripheral blood. These receptors came from a man between 65 and 85 years old with acute or convalescent COVID-19.

V and J are TRBV10-3 and TRBJ1-2; 7 bases line up with TRBD1. CDR1 and CDR2 (germline): ENHRY, SYGVKD. This CDR3 is 15 amino acids long. The junction had 3 bases not matched to a gene; V was cut back by 2 bases and J by 0 bases. The CDR3 nucleotides are TGTGCCATCAGTGAGGGACAGGAATCTAACTATGGCTACACCTTC. Protein product: CAISEGQESNYGYTF.

The chain recombines TRBV29-1 with TRBJ2-1; perhaps TRBD1 as D (5 bases). Germline loops: CDR1 SQVTM, CDR2 ANQGSEA. This CDR3 is built from 10 residues. V lost 7 bases to trimming and J lost 7 bases, with 8 bases between them. The CDR3 bases are TGCAGCGCCAGGGAAAATGAGCAGTTCTTC. Protein sequence: CSARENEQFF.

This clone has a single count. The chain recombines TRBV2 with TRBJ2-1; 9 bases are a match to TRBD1. The V gene's germline CDR1 is SNHLY and CDR2 FYNNEI. The CDR3 is 13 residues long. Germline trimming cut 6 bases from V and 7 bases from J; bases unmatched to any gene: 4. The chain's CDR3 is CASRRDRANEQFF. The CDR3 region has the DNA TGTGCCAGCAGACGGGACAGGGCTAATGAGCAGTTCTTC.